The present T cell receptor beta chain was sequenced within a study of human T cells and chemical hapten exposure. Study at large: Diphenylcyclopropenone, dosed weekly to the scalp, was given to patients throughout the roughly 25-week study. The patients were mostly female; they had alopecia areata, totalis or universalis. The study's findings and limits: Having alopecia, the donors may differ immunologically from healthy people.

How the authors handled the data: TCR counts had a median of about 100,000 per sample and spanned 23,224 to 690,600. TCRdb called the RACE reads again in MiXCR, with one record for every CDR3 protein. These V and J calls rely on TCRdb rather than the paper's analysis. This table holds roughly 53,000 distinct CDR3 sequences, 9.9% found once. Documented time point: patch test 3, about 24 weeks after DPC sensitization. This sample's treatment: therapeutic diphenylcyclopropenone sensitization with weekly scalp DPC. This clonotype was seen a handful of times. The antigen is undetermined. The sequences come from whole blood, collected in connection with sensitization to the hapten diphenylcyclopropenone (DPC). This receptor was taken from a woman in her thirties or forties with alopecia areata. Some clones in this sample may be carry-over from other donors' samples.

For the CDR3, the DNA is TGTGCCAGCAGCTTAGCGGGGCAGAAGGGTTTGGTAGAGACCCAGTACTTC. It translates to CASSLAGQKGLVETQYF. This sequence joins TRBV7-6 and TRBJ2-5, with D possibly being TRBD1 (5 bases). The CDR3 extends over 17 amino acids. The germline V gene has CDR1 SGHVS and CDR2 FNYEAQ. V was clipped by 0 bases and J by 4 bases, with 18 bases between them.